This section outlines one TCR beta chain sequence together with its context. The data were taken from a study of CD8 T cells in Susac syndrome. CDR1 is LNHDA, CDR2 SQIVND, per germline (reference sequence). Trimming left V 8 bases short and J 3 bases short, with 14 bases between. This CDR3 has 14 amino acids. The authors carried out high-throughput sequencing of TCR beta. They applied it to CD8+ and CD4+ T cells obtained from blood. RNA totalling roughly 0.45 to 1 ug underwent reverse transcription with random hexamers. Each CDR3 protein gets one entry after TCRdb re-called the immunoSEQ multiplex PCR reads with MiXCR. The sample shows approximately 120,000 distinct CDR3 sequences, about 90% of them seen only once.

This rearrangement joins TRBV19 to TRBJ1-5; tentative D call: TRBD1 (5 bases). What was sequenced was CD8+ T cells from PBMCs. This TCR came from a human donor with multiple sclerosis. CDR3 coding DNA: TGTGCCAGTTCATTGGGGGACCTCAATCAGCCCCAGCATTTT. It translates to CASSLGDLNQPQHF.